These 14 T cell receptor beta chains were all obtained from the same sample, sequenced in a study of T and B cells in COVID-19 patients. From blood, 250-500 ng of genomic DNA served as TRB template. BIOMED2 TRB-A/B primer pools were used in multiplex TRB PCR. One entry per CDR3 protein, called by TCRdb with MiXCR from the multiplex PCR reads. Among roughly 700 distinct CDR3 sequences listed, 30% were seen once. Sequencing input: blood. The receptors derive from a human donor with active COVID-19. The donor label of this sample is uncertain.

The chain joins TRBV13 to TRBJ2-2; weak D call: TRBD2 (7 bases). This CDR3 has 14 amino acids. Germline V lookup: CDR1 PRHDT, CDR2 FYEKMQ (reference sequence). Trimming left V 1 base short and J 7 bases short, with 10 bases between. CDR3 residues: CASSLEGGGGELFF. CDR3 nucleotides: TGTGCCAGCAGCTTAGAAGGGGGGGGCGGGGAGCTGTTTTTT.

Judged by abundance, this clonotype is medium-sized. This chain uses TRBV6-4 with TRBJ2-3; TRBD2 aligns across 11 bases. The CDR3 is 16 residues long. The germline V gene encodes CDR1 MRHNA and CDR2 SNTAGT. V lost 0 bases and J lost 2; bases outside the gene matches: 1. Here the CDR3 DNA reads TGTGCCAGCAGTGACTCGACTAGCGGGGACACAGATACGCAGTATTTT. Amino acid sequence: CASSDSTSGDTDTQYF.

By its share, this clonotype is medium-sized. The V gene is TRBV11-2, the J gene TRBJ2-7; D might be TRBD1 (6 bases). The length of the CDR3 is 14 residues. CDR1 and CDR2 (germline): SGHAT, FQNNGV. V was cut by 5 bases and J by 6 bases, with 17 bases left in between. This CDR3 reads CASSPSRWGLEQYF. The CDR3 DNA reads TGTGCCAGCAGCCCCTCGCGGTGGGGGCTCGAGCAGTACTTC. The full variable domain, rest sourced from reference TRBV11-2 and TRBJ2-7, is EAGVAQSPRYKIIEKRQSVAFWCNPISGHATLYWYQQILGQGPKLLIQFQNNGVVDDSQLPKDRFSAERLKGVDSTLKIQPAKLEDSAVYLCASSPSRWGLEQYFGPGTRLTVT.

This clonotype was seen a handful of times. This chain joins TRBV20-1 and TRBJ1-1; 10 bases map to TRBD1. Germline V CDR1 and CDR2: DFQATT, SNEGSKA (reference sequence). The trim removed 5 bases at V and 0 bases at J, leaving 0 bases unmatched. The CDR3 covers 13 residues. CDR3 DNA: TGCAGTGCTGACAGGGGGCTGAACACTGAAGCTTTCTTT. Amino acids: CSADRGLNTEAFF.

This clonotype is judged large (0.1 to 1%). The chain uses TRBV19 and TRBJ1-6; no reliable D call. CDR3 length: 13 residues. CDR1 and CDR2 from the germline V gene are LNHDA and SQIVND (reference sequence). Trimming took 6 bases from V and 9 from J, leaving 12 bases between them. The DNA of the CDR3 is TGTGCCAGTAGCCCTATGATGGGTTCACCCCTCCACTTT. It translates to CASSPMMGSPLHF.

This clonotype was seen repeatedly, ten times or more. This chain connects TRBV20-1 to TRBJ2-1; D is perhaps TRBD1 or TRBD2 (5 bases each). The CDR3 consists of 17 residues. The V end was cut by 3 bases, the J end by 3 bases, with 21 bases between. Looked up from germline, CDR1 is DFQATT and CDR2 is SNEGSKA (reference sequence). The CDR3 sequence is CSASNLGADSLYNEQFF. CDR3 coding DNA: TGCAGTGCTAGTAACCTTGGGGCGGACTCCCTCTACAATGAGCAGTTCTTC.

Sample share makes this clonotype medium-sized. The chain uses TRBV7-6 and TRBJ2-1; no definite D call. This CDR3 has 13 residues. Germline assignment: CDR1 SGHVS and CDR2 FNYEAQ. The V and J ends lost 0 bases and 7 bases respectively, with 7 bases between them. The CDR3 sequence: CASSLAFGNEQFF. Here the CDR3 DNA reads TGTGCCAGCAGCTTAGCGTTCGGGAATGAGCAGTTCTTC.

By frequency in the sample, this clonotype is medium-sized. The genes are TRBV29-1 and TRBJ1-1; 8 nucleotides match TRBD1. Germline V gives CDR1 SQVTM, CDR2 ANQGSEA. The CDR3 sequence is 11 residues long. V was pared by 5 bases and J by 8 bases, with 4 bases of the junction left unmatched. The CDR3 DNA reads TGCAGCGTTTCCGGACAGGGAGAAGCTTTCTTT. This codes for CSVSGQGEAFF.

In this sample, this clonotype turned up a few times. The chain carries TRBV28 and TRBJ1-6; no clear D gene. The CDR3 has 15 amino acids. CDR1 MDHEN and CDR2 SYDVKM come from the germline V gene. Trimming shortened V by 8 bases and J by 0 bases, and 11 bases separated the two germline ends. The CDR3 DNA is TGTGCCAGCGGCGAACTGAGCTCCTATAATTCACCCCTCCACTTT. Its translation is CASGELSSYNSPLHF.

The chain employs TRBV4-3 and TRBJ2-7; the match to TRBD2 covers 10 bases. The CDR3 spans 18 residues. V trimming: 0 bases; J trimming: 5 bases; junction bases outside the gene matches: 13. In germline, CDR1 is LGHNA, CDR2 YSLEER. CDR3 loop: CASSQDRSSGSGAHEQYF. The CDR3 nucleotides read TGCGCCAGCAGCCAAGATAGGTCTAGCGGGAGTGGGGCCCACGAGCAGTACTTC.

Relative to its sample, this clonotype is medium-sized. This chain connects TRBV13 to TRBJ2-2; maybe TRBD1 (6 bases). The ends were cut back, 1 base at V and 7 bases at J, with 10 bases in the middle. The CDR3 spans 14 residues. The germline V gene has CDR1 PRHDT and CDR2 FYEKMQ (reference sequence). CDR3 coding DNA: TGTGCCAGCAGCTTAGAAGGCAGGGGCGGGGAGCTGTTTTTT. It encodes CASSLEGRGGELFF.

This clonotype has a single count. The rearrangement uses TRBV19 and TRBJ2-5; maybe TRBD1 (7 bases). Germline CDR1 LNHDA, CDR2 SQIVND (reference sequence). V lost 10 bases and J lost 5, with 20 bases in between. There are 14 residues in the CDR3. The CDR3 sequence: CATAGGGGDETQYF. CDR3 DNA sequence: TGTGCCACCGCCGGAGGAGGGGGCGACGAGACCCAGTACTTC.

This clonotype was seen only a few times. This sequence joins TRBV20-1 and TRBJ1-3; no clear D gene. Deletions cut 0 bases from V and 2 bases from J, with 5 bases between. The CDR3 is 13 residues long. Germline V gives CDR1 DFQATT, CDR2 SNEGSKA (reference sequence). The CDR3 loop reads CSARDETGNTIYF. Written as DNA, the CDR3 is TGCAGTGCTAGAGACGAGACTGGAAACACCATATATTTT.

A few counts support this clonotype. The V call is TRBV2, the J call TRBJ2-7; possible D gene TRBD2, 5 bases. The CDR3 is 14 residues long. The V and J ends lost 3 bases and 0 bases respectively, with 9 bases between them. The V gene's germline CDR1 is SNHLY and CDR2 FYNNEI. In nucleotides, the CDR3 is TGTGCCAGCAGTGAGGGCGGGTTCTCCTACGAGCAGTACTTC. Its protein is CASSEGGFSYEQYF.